Each of the 29 T cell receptor beta chains below was sequenced from the same sample in a study of response to subunit inactivated influenza vaccine. TCRdb recomputed calls from the RT-PCR reads with MiXCR, one row per CDR3 protein. The sample has about 170,000 distinct CDR3 sequences; 10% to 15% are singletons. The data also belong to a second study, concerning T cells expressing NK-cell markers. As that report states: With UMIs, 5'RACE template switching was used to make TCR beta cDNA.

The sample consisted of CD8+ T cells sorted from PBMCs, taken 12 days after vaccination. All receptors derive from a man aged 45-65 years who received an inactivated influenza vaccine.

This clonotype was detected a few times. The chain recombines TRBV7-8 with TRBJ2-7, with a tentative D call TRBD2 (5 bases). Germline loops: CDR1 SGHVS, CDR2 FQNEAQ. Trimming cost V 5 bases and J 2 bases, with 10 bases left between them. There are 13 residues in the CDR3. The CDR3 here is CASSVDLPYEQYF. The CDR3 DNA follows: TGTGCCAGCAGCGTGGACTTACCCTACGAGCAGTACTTC.

The chain has TRBV5-1 and TRBJ2-1, with D perhaps matching TRBD2 (6 bases). The V gene's germline CDR1 is SGHRS and CDR2 YFSETQ. V lost 0 bases and J 0 bases, leaving 13 bases between the germline ends. This CDR3 has 17 residues. CDR3 amino acids: CASSLVGGLSSYNEQFF. DNA of the CDR3: TGCGCCAGCAGCTTGGTGGGGGGATTAAGCTCCTACAATGAGCAGTTCTTC.

This clonotype has a handful of counts. The V call is TRBV5-1, the J call TRBJ2-7; TRBD2 aligns across 9 bases. CDR1 and CDR2 from the germline V gene are SGHRS and YFSETQ. V lost 4 bases and J lost 3; bases outside the gene matches: 5. This CDR3 region has 14 residues. CDR3 DNA: TGCGCCAGCAGCCGGGCTAGCGGGGTCTACGAGCAGTACTTC. Amino acid sequence: CASSRASGVYEQYF.

V usage is TRBV13 and J usage is TRBJ2-5; the D gene is possibly TRBD2 (5 bases). V was clipped by 1 base and J by 5 bases, with 8 bases between them. Germline CDR1 and CDR2: PRHDT and FYEKMQ (reference sequence). This CDR3 contains 13 residues. As DNA, the CDR3 is TGTGCCAGCAGCTTAGCGGGAAGGGAGACCCAGTACTTC. It encodes CASSLAGRETQYF.

The chain carries TRBV15 and TRBJ2-1; 8 nucleotides align to TRBD2. J gave up 2 bases and V 2 bases, and 2 bases lay outside the gene matches. Germline CDR1 reads LNHNV; CDR2 reads YYDKDF (reference sequence). This CDR3 has 15 residues. In DNA form, the CDR3 reads TGTGCCACCAGCAGATCGGGGGGGCCCTACAATGAGCAGTTCTTC. The encoded protein is CATSRSGGPYNEQFF.

This chain links TRBV14 with TRBJ2-5; D ambiguous. Germline V gene sequence: CDR1 SGHDN, CDR2 FVKESK. The CDR3 totals 12 residues. Trimming removed 4 bases at V and 8 bases at J, with 11 bases between. In nucleotides, the CDR3 is TGTGCCAGCAGCCGGGTTAGTTCCACCCAGTACTTC. Its protein is CASSRVSSTQYF. The complete variable domain, with remaining parts taken from reference TRBV14 and TRBJ2-5, reads EAGVTQFPSHSVIEKGQTVTLRCDPISGHDNLYWYRRVMGKEIKFLLHFVKESKQDESGMPNNRFLAERTGGTYSTLKVQPAELEDSGVYFCASSRVSSTQYFGPGTRLLVL.

With regard to this clonotype: The germline gene is not matched at one end of the junction; a read error may be the cause. The genes are TRBV9 and TRBJ2-7; D uncertain. The CDR3 has 14 residues. Germline V gene data show CDR1 as SGDLS and CDR2 as YYNGEE. The CDR3 bases are TGTTCCAGCAGCCCTGGGCTGATGGGATACGAGCAGTACTTC. This encodes CSSSPGLMGYEQYF.

This clonotype has more than one count but fewer than ten. The V call is TRBV4-3, the J call TRBJ2-2, with 7 bases lining up with TRBD2. CDR1 and CDR2 (germline): LGHNA, YSLEER. The length of the CDR3 is 17 residues. Trimming cost V 0 bases and J 1 base; bases outside gene matches: 5. CDR3 amino acids: CASSQDLTSRNTGELFF. The CDR3 DNA sequence: TGCGCCAGCAGCCAAGATCTGACTAGCAGGAACACCGGGGAGCTGTTTTTT.

This chain connects TRBV13 to TRBJ1-2; D is ambiguous. V gave up 3 bases and J gave up 4 bases, with 6 bases separating them. The germline CDR1 and CDR2 sequences are PRHDT and FYEKMQ (reference sequence). The CDR3 is 12 residues long. The CDR3 DNA follows: TGTGCCAGCAGCTTGGCTGGCTATGGCTACACCTTC. This gives the protein CASSLAGYGYTF.

This rearrangement joins TRBV6-2 or TRBV6-3 to TRBJ1-5; a possible D gene is TRBD1 (5 bases). Per the germline V gene, CDR1 is MNHEY and CDR2 is SVGEGT. V lost 5 bases, J lost 7 bases, and 18 bases lay in between. This CDR3 is 15 amino acids long. The CDR3 here is CASSPGPSGGQPQHF. In DNA, the CDR3 is TGTGCCAGCAGTCCGGGACCCTCTGGGGGGCAGCCCCAGCATTTT.

There are a few counts of this clonotype. The CDR3 here is CSASATSGNTDTQYF. CDR3 in DNA: TGCAGTGCTAGCGCCACTAGCGGGAACACAGATACGCAGTATTTT. The V gene is TRBV20-1, the J gene TRBJ2-3, with 10 positions matching TRBD2. The CDR3 has 15 residues. V shed 3 bases and J 2 bases; nucleotides not matched to a gene: 5. The germline V gene has CDR1 DFQATT and CDR2 SNEGSKA (reference sequence).

This clonotype was found a few times. The chain recombines TRBV12-5 with TRBJ2-5, with a weak D call TRBD2 (6 bases). V gave up 3 bases and J gave up 4 bases, with 18 bases separating them. The CDR3 length is 16 residues. The V gene's germline CDR1 is LGHNT and CDR2 FRNRAP. CDR3 nucleotides: TGTGCTAGTGGTTTAGGCCTTCGGGTGGGGGGAGAGACCCAGTACTTC. Amino acids: CASGLGLRVGGETQYF.

CDR3 in amino acids: CASSAWDRPYEQYF. The CDR3 DNA reads TGTGCCAGCAGTGCCTGGGACAGGCCCTACGAGCAGTACTTC. The chain combines TRBV27 with TRBJ2-7; 8 bases line up with TRBD1. This CDR3 region has 14 residues. Germline CDR1 and CDR2: MNHEY and SMNVEV (reference sequence). V shed 5 bases, J shed 2 bases, and the junction held 5 bases outside the gene matches.

The chain combines TRBV29-1 with TRBJ2-1, with D possibly called TRBD1 or TRBD2 (5 bases each). The V gene lost 3 bases and the J gene lost 5 bases, with 11 bases spanning the gap. The CDR3 has 13 amino acids. Germline CDR1 reads SQVTM; CDR2 reads ANQGSEA. The CDR3, as DNA: TGCAGCGTTGACAGGGTGGAGGACAATGAGCAGTTCTTC. Residues: CSVDRVEDNEQFF.

This rearrangement joins TRBV7-6 to TRBJ2-1; possible D gene TRBD2, 6 bases. The CDR3 consists of 13 residues. The germline V gene encodes CDR1 SGHVS and CDR2 FNYEAQ. V lost 8 bases, J lost 3 bases, and 11 bases lay in between. CDR3: CASGMGGYNEQFF. The CDR3 DNA reads as TGTGCCAGCGGGATGGGGGGCTACAATGAGCAGTTCTTC.

This clonotype was seen at least ten times. The rearrangement links TRBV29-1 to TRBJ2-7; 7 bases agree with TRBD2. Germline V gives CDR1 SQVTM, CDR2 ANQGSEA. V was clipped by 2 bases and J by 3 bases; unmatched bases: 7. The length of the CDR3 is 14 residues. CDR3 in DNA: TGCAGCGTTGAAAGCGGGACCGACCTCTACGAGCAGTACTTC. Translated, it gives CSVESGTDLYEQYF.

This clonotype was recorded a few times. V is TRBV4-2 and J is TRBJ2-7, with TRBD2 identical over 8 bases. V was clipped by 4 bases and J by 2 bases; unmatched bases: 7. The CDR3 contains 15 residues. From germline, CDR1 is LGHNA and CDR2 YNFKEQ. This CDR3 reads CASSPSGLGAYEQYF. CDR3 coding DNA: TGTGCCAGCAGCCCTAGCGGGTTAGGGGCCTACGAGCAGTACTTC.

This clonotype was seen a handful of times. The CDR3 region is CASSYSTGTHEQYF. CDR3 nucleotide sequence: TGTGCCAGCAGTTACTCGACGGGGACCCACGAGCAGTACTTC. The genes are TRBV6-5 and TRBJ2-7; TRBD1 or TRBD2 may be the D gene (5 bases each). Trimming stripped 0 bases from V and 5 bases from J, with 11 bases between. The CDR3 covers 14 residues. Germline CDR1 MNHEY, CDR2 SVGAGI.

This clonotype was observed at least ten times. V and J are TRBV12-3 or TRBV12-4 and TRBJ1-5, with unresolved D. V lost 2 bases, J lost 0 bases, and 2 bases lay in between. The CDR3 runs to 13 residues. Written as DNA, the CDR3 is TGTGCCAGCAGTTTATTTAGCAATCAGCCCCAGCATTTT. It translates to CASSLFSNQPQHF.

This clonotype showed up just a few times. V and J are TRBV28 and TRBJ2-2; 7 bases align to TRBD1. Germline-derived CDR1 and CDR2 are MDHEN and SYDVKM. The CDR3 loop spans 15 amino acids. Trimming at V came to 5 bases and at J to 6 bases, leaving 9 bases not matched to a gene. The DNA for the CDR3 is TGTGCCAGCAGTCTAAACAGGGGATTTGCCGGGGAGCTGTTTTTT. The encoded protein is CASSLNRGFAGELFF. Together with reference TRBV28 and TRBJ2-2, the CDR3 gives the full variable domain: DVKVTQSSRYLVKRTGEKVFLECVQDMDHENMFWYRQDPGLGLRLIYFSYDVKMKEKGDIPEGYSVSREKKERFSLILESASTNQTSMYLCASSLNRGFAGELFFGEGSRLTVL.

This clonotype was seen more than once but under ten times. This chain links TRBV29-1 with TRBJ2-1, with D possibly being TRBD2 (7 bases). CDR3 length: 13 residues. Germline CDR1 SQVTM, CDR2 ANQGSEA. This CDR3 is CTVGGGSYNEQFF. The CDR3, as DNA: TGCACCGTAGGGGGGGGCTCCTACAATGAGCAGTTCTTC.

This clonotype has only a few counts. The gene calls are TRBV20-1 and TRBJ2-1; 8 bases map to TRBD2. Germline assignment: CDR1 DFQATT and CDR2 SNEGSKA (reference sequence). With 4 bases clipped from V and 3 bases from J, the junction kept 11 bases outside the gene matches. The length of the CDR3 is 16 residues. The CDR3 reads CSANPGTRGDYNEQFF. CDR3 bases: TGCAGTGCTAACCCCGGGACTAGAGGAGACTACAATGAGCAGTTCTTC.

In this sample, this clonotype turned up many times. The chain uses TRBV9 and TRBJ1-1, with D maybe TRBD1 (6 bases). From germline, CDR1 is SGDLS and CDR2 YYNGEE. The length of the CDR3 is 12 residues. V was shortened by 6 bases and J by 2 bases, with 8 bases between the two germline ends. CDR3 amino acids: CASTQGNTEAFF. The CDR3 coding sequence is TGTGCCAGCACACAGGGAAACACTGAAGCTTTCTTT.

This clonotype was observed many times. This chain connects TRBV28 to TRBJ2-2; weak D call: TRBD1 (6 bases). This CDR3 is built from 15 residues. CDR1 MDHEN and CDR2 SYDVKM come from the germline V gene. V was clipped by 3 bases and J by 4 bases, with 12 bases between them. CDR3 DNA sequence: TGTGCCAGCAGTTTTGCAGGGGCCCGCACCGGGGAGCTGTTTTTT. Residues: CASSFAGARTGELFF.

This clonotype was detected many times. The gene calls are TRBV12-3 or TRBV12-4 and TRBJ1-3; the D gene is possibly TRBD1 (5 bases). The CDR3 sequence is 14 residues long. Trimming removed 5 bases at V and 0 bases at J, with 8 bases between. The CDR3 region has the DNA TGTGCCAGCAGTAACAGGATCTCTGGAAACACCATATATTTT. Its translation is CASSNRISGNTIYF.

This clonotype was seen a handful of times. This rearrangement joins TRBV7-9 to TRBJ1-6; D is perhaps TRBD1 (5 bases). The germline V gene encodes CDR1 SEHNR and CDR2 FQNEAQ (reference sequence). Trimming left V 5 bases short and J 10 bases short, with 12 bases between. This CDR3 spans 13 amino acids. CDR3 sequence (DNA): TGTGCCAGCAGCAGCCGGGGCCCATCACCCCTCCACTTT. Its protein product is CASSSRGPSPLHF.

The J gene is TRBJ2-3, the V gene TRBV5-1; the match to TRBD2 covers 12 bases. Germline V lookup: CDR1 SGHRS, CDR2 YFSETQ. The junction had 20 bases not matched to a gene; V was cut back by 2 bases and J by 7 bases. The CDR3 contains 20 residues. CDR3 residues: CASSFRLAGETFMPLHTQYF. The CDR3 DNA follows: TGCGCCAGCAGCTTCCGACTAGCGGGAGAGACCTTCATGCCTCTCCATACGCAGTATTTT.

The V call is TRBV20-1, the J call TRBJ1-1; a possible D gene is TRBD1 (5 bases). The CDR3 length is 15 residues. Germline CDR1 reads DFQATT; CDR2 reads SNEGSKA (reference sequence). The V end lost 1 base, the J end lost 3 bases, and 15 bases lay between the germline ends. The CDR3 region has the DNA TGCAGTGCTAGAGTTCCAGGGATCCGGGACACTGAAGCTTTCTTT. This encodes CSARVPGIRDTEAFF.

The gene calls are TRBV11-2 and TRBJ2-2, with TRBD1 identical over 11 bases. Germline lookup yields CDR1 SGHAT and CDR2 FQNNGV. The CDR3 runs 16 residues. V trimming: 5 bases; J trimming: 6 bases; junction bases outside the gene matches: 8. In nucleotides, the CDR3 is TGTGCCAGCAGCCCATGGACAGGGGGCGTTCCCGGGGAGCTGTTTTTT. Its protein product is CASSPWTGGVPGELFF.